One sample yielded the 17 T cell receptor beta chains listed below, sequenced in a study of T-cell reconstitution after alpha-beta-depleted transplantation in children. TCRbeta library preparation incorporated unique molecular identifiers. TCRdb itself ran the PCR reads through MiXCR, one entry per CDR3 protein. Of fewer than 550,000 distinct CDR3 sequences listed, around 10% are singletons. The input for sequencing was PBMCs, mostly from graft donor cells, taken 180 days after TCRalphabeta/CD19-depleted stem cell transplant. The receptors derive from a female patient between 2 and 10 years old who had a stem cell transplant for aplastic anemia, so the T cells may come from the graft donor.

V gene TRBV28 combines with J gene TRBJ2-1, with 11 nucleotides matching TRBD2. CDR3 length: 13 residues. Germline V gene sequence: CDR1 MDHEN, CDR2 SYDVKM. V was clipped by 11 bases and J by 3 bases; unmatched bases: 3. The CDR3 is CAAGLADYNEQFF. In DNA, the CDR3 is TGTGCCGCGGGACTAGCGGACTACAATGAGCAGTTCTTC.

This clonotype was detected a few times. The chain has TRBV10-3 and TRBJ2-1; D may be TRBD1 (6 bases). Germline CDR1 is ENHRY and CDR2 is SYGVKD. The germline V and J ends were trimmed by 5 bases and 4 bases, with 15 bases remaining between them. This CDR3 contains 15 residues. In DNA form, the CDR3 reads TGTGCCATCAGTCTTAGGGGGTATGGATACAATGAGCAGTTCTTC. Its translation is CAISLRGYGYNEQFF.

This clonotype turned up a few times. V usage is TRBV5-6 and J usage is TRBJ2-5, with D possibly matching TRBD1 (5 bases). V lost 0 bases and J lost 3, with 9 bases in between. The CDR3 contains 14 residues. Germline loops: CDR1 SGHDT, CDR2 YYEEEE. The CDR3 is CASSLVRAKETQYF. DNA of the CDR3: TGTGCCAGCAGCTTGGTCAGGGCCAAAGAGACCCAGTACTTC.

The chain joins TRBV7-6 to TRBJ2-7; D gene uncertain. CDR1 and CDR2 from the germline V gene are SGHVS and FNYEAQ. V was clipped by 5 bases and J by 7 bases, with 24 bases between them. CDR3 length: 16 residues. CDR3 nucleotide sequence: TGTGCCAGCAGCCCGCAGGCGGCGGCAGGTATGGAAGAGCAGTACTTC. Amino acid sequence: CASSPQAAAGMEEQYF. The complete variable domain, with remaining parts taken from reference TRBV7-6 and TRBJ2-7, reads GAGVSQSPRYKVTKRGQDVALRCDPISGHVSLYWYRQALGQGPEFLTYFNYEAQQDKSGLPNDRFSAERPEGSISTLTIQRTEQRDSAMYRCASSPQAAAGMEEQYFGPGTRLTVT.

This chain uses TRBV15 with TRBJ1-1, with TRBD1 identical over 7 bases. The V gene's germline CDR1 is LNHNV and CDR2 YYDKDF (reference sequence). J was trimmed by 0 bases and V by 0 bases; bases with no gene match: 13. CDR3 length equals 19 residues. The CDR3 DNA sequence: TGTGCCACCAGCAGAGATTTAGGGGGCCCGATGGGTGTGAACACTGAAGCTTTCTTT. It codes for CATSRDLGGPMGVNTEAFF.

This clonotype turned up a few times. The rearrangement joins TRBV28 to TRBJ2-3, with a tentative D call TRBD2 (6 bases). The V end was cut by 8 bases, the J end by 1 base, with 13 bases between. The CDR3 covers 14 residues. The germline V gene encodes CDR1 MDHEN and CDR2 SYDVKM. CDR3 in DNA: TGTGCCAGCCGGGACTCGAGGGGCACAGATACGCAGTATTTT. Its protein product is CASRDSRGTDTQYF.

This clonotype showed up many times. The chain employs TRBV5-1 and TRBJ2-2, with 9 bases identical to TRBD2. V trimming: 2 bases; J trimming: 6 bases; junction bases outside the gene matches: 8. CDR1 is SGHRS and CDR2 is YFSETQ in the germline V gene. The CDR3 length is 16 residues. CDR3 DNA sequence: TGCGCCAGCAGCTTAAATCTACTAGCGGGCTCCGGGGAGCTGTTTTTT. It codes for CASSLNLLAGSGELFF.

V and J are TRBV14 and TRBJ2-5; 7 nucleotides agree with TRBD2. This CDR3 is built from 13 residues. With 7 bases clipped from V and 4 bases from J, the junction kept 6 bases outside the gene matches. The germline V gene encodes CDR1 SGHDN and CDR2 FVKESK. The chain's CDR3 is CASKGGRSETQYF. The DNA for the CDR3 is TGTGCCAGCAAGGGCGGGAGATCAGAGACCCAGTACTTC. The entire variable domain, with the rest obtained from reference TRBV14 and TRBJ2-5, is as follows: EAGVTQFPSHSVIEKGQTVTLRCDPISGHDNLYWYRRVMGKEIKFLLHFVKESKQDESGMPNNRFLAERTGGTYSTLKVQPAELEDSGVYFCASKGGRSETQYFGPGTRLLVL.

This clonotype has more than one count but fewer than ten. The chain employs TRBV6-1 and TRBJ2-2, with 7 bases lining up with TRBD1. Germline V gives CDR1 MNHNS, CDR2 SASEGT. The CDR3 sequence is 15 residues long. V was clipped by 7 bases and J by 4 bases; unmatched bases: 9. The CDR3 DNA is TGTGCCAGCAAAAGACAGGGTATCGGCACCGGGGAGCTGTTTTTT. Translated, it gives CASKRQGIGTGELFF.

This chain links TRBV15 with TRBJ1-2; 9 bases line up with TRBD1. The CDR3 has 18 amino acids. Trimming removed 5 bases from V and 6 bases from J; junction bases left unmatched: 19. Germline CDR1 and CDR2: LNHNV and YYDKDF (reference sequence). The CDR3 is CATSGNTGQGWFSDGYTF. DNA of the CDR3: TGTGCCACCAGCGGAAATACCGGACAGGGGTGGTTTTCGGATGGCTACACCTTC. Variable domain in full (rest from reference TRBV15 and TRBJ1-2): DAMVIQNPRYQVTQFGKPVTLSCSQTLNHNVMYWYQQKSSQAPKLLFHYYDKDFNNEADTPDNFQSRRPNTSFCFLDIRSPGLGDTAMYLCATSGNTGQGWFSDGYTFGSGTRLTVV.

V is TRBV9 and J is TRBJ2-6; D possibly matches TRBD1 or TRBD2 (5 bases each). The germline V gene encodes CDR1 SGDLS and CDR2 YYNGEE. This CDR3 is 18 amino acids long. The V end lost 3 bases, the J end lost 3 bases, and 19 bases lay between the germline ends. The CDR3 DNA reads as TGTGCCAGCAGCGGAGCCGGGACGGCTCGATATGGGGCCAACGTCCTGACTTTC. The encoded protein is CASSGAGTARYGANVLTF.

The J gene is TRBJ1-1, the V gene TRBV7-3; TRBD1 agrees at 7 bases. Trimming took 5 bases from V and 0 from J; bases not matched to a gene: 15. The V gene's germline CDR1 is SGHTA and CDR2 FQGTGA. The CDR3 loop spans 18 amino acids. CDR3 DNA: TGTGCCAGCAGCCAGGGGGTGGGTGACAGCCCGATGAACACTGAAGCTTTCTTT. This codes for CASSQGVGDSPMNTEAFF.

The chain employs TRBV5-1 and TRBJ2-7, with D possibly matching TRBD2 (6 bases). Per germline, CDR1 SGHRS and CDR2 YFSETQ. The CDR3 extends over 12 amino acids. V dropped 4 bases and J dropped 6 bases, with 11 bases sitting between them. For the CDR3, the DNA is TGCGCCAGCAGCCTGACTAGGGGCGAGCAGTACTTC. It yields the protein CASSLTRGEQYF.

This clonotype was detected a few times. The chain uses TRBV11-2 and TRBJ1-2; D is perhaps TRBD1 (6 bases). This CDR3 contains 19 residues. The germline gives CDR1 SGHAT, CDR2 FQNNGV. V lost 5 bases, J lost 6 bases, and 31 bases lay in between. CDR3 sequence: CASSPRGTHRELKKDGYTF. In DNA, the CDR3 is TGTGCCAGCAGCCCTAGGGGGACGCACAGGGAATTAAAGAAGGATGGCTACACCTTC.

The chain couples TRBV20-1 to TRBJ1-5; 8 bases are a match to TRBD1. Trimming cost V 4 bases and J 9 bases; bases outside gene matches: 5. CDR1 is DFQATT and CDR2 is SNEGSKA in the germline V gene (reference sequence). The CDR3 extends over 12 amino acids. The DNA for the CDR3 is TGCAGTGCTAAACAGGGGGATCGGCCCCAGCATTTT. This sequence encodes CSAKQGDRPQHF.

The V and J genes are TRBV7-2 and TRBJ1-3; 8 bases are a match to TRBD1. The CDR3 covers 15 residues. V gave up 5 bases and J gave up 0 bases; unmatched junction bases: 3. In germline, CDR1 is SGHTA, CDR2 FQGNSA. CDR3 nucleotide sequence: TGTGCCAGCAGCGTCGACAGGGGCTCTGGAAACACCATATATTTT. Protein product: CASSVDRGSGNTIYF.

The CDR3 coding sequence is TGTGCCAGCAGTTTAGGGGGACAGGGGTGGACTGAAGCTTTCTTT. Protein product: CASSLGGQGWTEAFF. This chain links TRBV27 with TRBJ1-1, with TRBD1 matching 10 bases. The V gene end was trimmed by 2 bases and the J gene end by 5 bases; junction bases not matched to a gene: 5. The CDR3 contains 15 residues. Germline V gene lookup returns CDR1 MNHEY and CDR2 SMNVEV (reference sequence).